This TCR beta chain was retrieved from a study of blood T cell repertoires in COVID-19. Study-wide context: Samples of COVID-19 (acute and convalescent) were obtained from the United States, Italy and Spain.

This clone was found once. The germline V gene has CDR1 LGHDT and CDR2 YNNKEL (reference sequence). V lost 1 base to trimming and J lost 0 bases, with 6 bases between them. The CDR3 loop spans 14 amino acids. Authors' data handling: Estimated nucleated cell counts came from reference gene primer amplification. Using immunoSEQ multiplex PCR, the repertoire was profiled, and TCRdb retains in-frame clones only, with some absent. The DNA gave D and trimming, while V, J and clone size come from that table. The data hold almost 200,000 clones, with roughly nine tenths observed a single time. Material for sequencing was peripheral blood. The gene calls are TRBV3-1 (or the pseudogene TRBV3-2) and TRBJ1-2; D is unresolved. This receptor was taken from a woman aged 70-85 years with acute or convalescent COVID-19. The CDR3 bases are TGTGCCAGCAGCCAAGGGACTTCTAACTATGGCTACACCTTC. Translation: CASSQGTSNYGYTF.